A single sample is the source of the 32 T cell receptor beta chains below, sequenced in a study of CD4 T cells in relation to SARS-CoV-2 and coronaviruses. Some clones are missing from TCRdb's copy, which holds only in-frame ones; the method was immunoSEQ multiplex PCR. The table shows tens of thousands of clones, with under 90% occurring only once. These receptors have no identified antigens. Sequencing input: naive CD4+ T cells from PBMCs, cultured in vitro. The subset here: naive CD4+ T cells isolated by negative enrichment. All receptors derive from an adult with COVID-19.

V and J are TRBV28 and TRBJ2-7; 7 bases are shared with TRBD1. With V trimmed by 5 bases and J by 3 bases, 7 bases remained unmatched. The CDR3 loop spans 14 amino acids. The germline V gene encodes CDR1 MDHEN and CDR2 SYDVKM. The CDR3 DNA sequence: TGTGCCAGCAGTCTGGGACAGAGAAACTACGAGCAGTACTTC. It translates to CASSLGQRNYEQYF.

This clone was picked up a small number of times. This chain joins TRBV2 and TRBJ2-3; 8 bases map to TRBD2. CDR1 is SNHLY, CDR2 FYNNEI, per germline. CDR3 length equals 18 residues. V was pared by 7 bases and J by 4 bases, with 19 bases of the junction left unmatched. This chain's CDR3 is CASTRTGYTAGEADTQYF. CDR3 nucleotide sequence: TGTGCCAGCACTCGCACCGGGTATACAGCGGGAGAAGCAGATACGCAGTATTTT.

The count of this clone is one. V and J are TRBV28 and TRBJ2-3, with 9 bases fitting TRBD1. The V and J ends lost 0 bases and 4 bases, in that order; junction bases with no gene match: 11. The CDR3 extends over 18 amino acids. CDR1 is MDHEN and CDR2 is SYDVKM in the germline V gene. In DNA form, the CDR3 reads TGTGCCAGCAGTTTATGGGTGTGGGGACAGGGAGCGTCAGATACGCAGTATTTT. Amino acid sequence: CASSLWVWGQGASDTQYF.

This clone was seen a handful of times. The rearrangement links TRBV7-9 to TRBJ2-7; 7 nucleotides line up with TRBD2. The ends lost 5 bases at V and 0 bases at J; junction bases unmatched: 7. There are 15 residues in the CDR3. CDR1 is SEHNR, CDR2 FQNEAQ, per germline (reference sequence). The CDR3 protein is CASSNSGPISYEQYF. DNA for the CDR3: TGTGCCAGCAGCAATAGCGGGCCAATCTCCTACGAGCAGTACTTC.

This clone appeared a single time. This sequence joins TRBV2 and TRBJ1-3; D gene ambiguous. Germline lookup yields CDR1 SNHLY and CDR2 FYNNEI. The CDR3 loop spans 15 amino acids. Trimming removed 7 bases at V and 0 bases at J, with 13 bases between. The CDR3 loop is CASKSFVSSGNTIYF. CDR3 nucleotides: TGTGCCAGCAAGTCGTTCGTGAGCTCTGGAAACACCATATATTTT.

A single count supports this clone. This sequence joins TRBV29-1 and TRBJ1-1; D not resolved. Germline CDR1 is SQVTM and CDR2 is ANQGSEA. This CDR3 is built from 13 residues. With 4 bases removed from V and 0 bases from J, the gap between germline ends came to 9 bases. The DNA of the CDR3 is TGCAGCGTTGTTGAACGGTTGAACACTGAAGCTTTCTTT. Translation gives CSVVERLNTEAFF.

V usage is TRBV3-1 (or the pseudogene TRBV3-2) and J usage is TRBJ2-7; 8 bases map to TRBD1. This CDR3 is built from 15 residues. V was pared by 4 bases and J by 3 bases, with 8 bases of the junction left unmatched. Germline V lookup: CDR1 LGHDT, CDR2 YNNKEL (reference sequence). The CDR3 DNA reads TGTGCCAGCAGCCCTGCGGGACAGGCGCTCTACGAGCAGTACTTC. Amino acids: CASSPAGQALYEQYF.

The chain joins TRBV10-3 to TRBJ1-5; a weak D match, TRBD1 (5 bases). V shed 5 bases and J shed 5 bases, with 13 bases lying between them. Germline V gene data show CDR1 as ENHRY and CDR2 as SYGVKD. This CDR3 is 14 amino acids long. The CDR3 reads CAISKQVADQPQHF. CDR3 DNA sequence: TGTGCCATCAGTAAACAGGTTGCCGATCAGCCCCAGCATTTT.

V usage is TRBV27 and J usage is TRBJ1-4, with D unclear. Trimming took off 4 bases at V and 5 bases at J, with 14 bases between the two ends. Germline CDR1 MNHEY, CDR2 SMNVEV (reference sequence). The CDR3 has 15 residues. CDR3 coding DNA: TGTGCCAGCAGTTCCCGGGGAGATTCGAATGAAAAACTGTTTTTT. Its protein is CASSSRGDSNEKLFF. Together with reference TRBV27 and TRBJ1-4, the CDR3 gives the full variable domain: EAQVTQNPRYLITVTGKKLTVTCSQNMNHEYMSWYRQDPGLGLRQIYYSMNVEVTDKGDVPEGYKVSRKEKRNFPLILESPSPNQTSLYFCASSSRGDSNEKLFFGSGTQLSVL.

This chain connects TRBV27 to TRBJ2-7; perhaps TRBD2 as D (6 bases). Germline loops: CDR1 MNHEY, CDR2 SMNVEV (reference sequence). With 1 base removed from V and 6 bases from J, the gap between germline ends came to 10 bases. The length of the CDR3 is 13 residues. CDR3 amino acids: CASSLFGGFEQYF. Written as DNA, the CDR3 is TGTGCCAGCAGTTTATTTGGGGGGTTCGAGCAGTACTTC.

The chain has TRBV7-2 and TRBJ2-5, with 12 positions matching TRBD2. Germline CDR1 and CDR2: SGHTA and FQGNSA. V was pared by 5 bases and J by 4 bases, with 8 bases of the junction left unmatched. This CDR3 comprises 16 residues. This chain's CDR3 is CASSIQLAGGSETQYF. The CDR3 DNA reads as TGTGCCAGCAGCATCCAACTAGCGGGAGGATCAGAGACCCAGTACTTC.

The rearrangement joins TRBV7-8 to TRBJ1-6; the D gene is possibly TRBD1 (5 bases). The CDR3 has 13 residues. V was clipped by 5 bases and J by 9 bases, with 11 bases between them. Per germline, CDR1 SGHVS and CDR2 FQNEAQ. CDR3 coding DNA: TGTGCCAGCAGCCCAGGGTGGGGTTCACCCCTCCACTTT. Translation: CASSPGWGSPLHF.

This chain uses TRBV5-4 with TRBJ2-7, with D possibly TRBD1 on 6 matching bases. The CDR3 covers 14 residues. Germline CDR1 is SGHNT and CDR2 is YYREEE (reference sequence). V was pared by 2 bases and J by 3 bases, with 12 bases between. CDR3: CASSLQGLVYEQYF. In DNA form, the CDR3 reads TGTGCCAGCAGCTTACAGGGTTTAGTCTACGAGCAGTACTTC.

This CDR3 is CASSLTVAKNIQYF. The CDR3 nucleotides are TGTGCCAGCAGCTTGACAGTAGCCAAAAACATTCAGTACTTC. The chain employs TRBV5-6 and TRBJ2-4; no firm D call. The length of the CDR3 is 14 residues. Trimming stripped 1 base from V and 0 bases from J, with 5 bases between. Per the germline V gene, CDR1 is SGHDT and CDR2 is YYEEEE.

As DNA, the CDR3 is TGTGCCAGCAGCTACTTAGCGGGAGCGAACACAGATACGCAGTATTTT. It codes for CASSYLAGANTDTQYF. The rearrangement links TRBV5-4 to TRBJ2-3; 9 bases are a match to TRBD2. The CDR3 is 16 residues long. Unmatched junction bases numbered 7, after V lost 3 bases and J lost 2 bases. Germline V gene lookup returns CDR1 SGHNT and CDR2 YYREEE (reference sequence).

This clone was seen more than once but under ten times. The genes are TRBV30 and TRBJ2-5; D possibly corresponds to TRBD1 (5 bases). This CDR3 has 13 amino acids. Trimming pared 3 bases from V and 1 base from J, leaving 9 bases between. Germline CDR1 GTSNPN, CDR2 SVGIG (reference sequence). The CDR3 DNA is TGTGCCTGGAGAGGGGTACCCCAAGAGACCCAGTACTTC. This translates into CAWRGVPQETQYF.

The rearrangement links TRBV11-1 to TRBJ2-3; D unresolved. The V gene's germline CDR1 is SGHAT and CDR2 FQDESV (reference sequence). This CDR3 contains 12 residues. Trimming left V 6 bases short and J 2 bases short, with 6 bases between. DNA for the CDR3: TGTGCCAGCAGGTCGGTCACAGATACGCAGTATTTT. Its protein product is CASRSVTDTQYF. The whole variable domain, filled in from reference TRBV11-1 and TRBJ2-3, reads EAEVAQSPRYKITEKSQAVAFWCDPISGHATLYWYRQILGQGPELLVQFQDESVVDDSQLPKDRFSAERLKGVDSTLKIQPAELGDSAMYLCASRSVTDTQYFGPGTRLTVL.

This clone was seen a few times. The chain links TRBV4-1 to TRBJ2-1; 8 bases map to TRBD2. The CDR3 is 19 residues long. CDR1 MGHRA and CDR2 YSYEKL come from the germline V gene. V dropped 4 bases and J dropped 6; count of bases not matched to a gene: 20. Written as DNA, the CDR3 is TGCGCCAGCAGCCCGAGGGGACCGTCCGGGACTAGAAGGAGCAATGAGCAGTTCTTC. It yields the protein CASSPRGPSGTRRSNEQFF.

The chain couples TRBV7-9 to TRBJ1-1; D call uncertain. CDR1 and CDR2 from the germline V gene are SEHNR and FQNEAQ (reference sequence). Between the trimmed V and J ends, which lost 2 bases and 7 bases, there was a span of 14 bases. This CDR3 spans 14 amino acids. The CDR3 DNA reads as TGTGCCAGCAGCTTAAGAGAGGGCGGCGTTGAAGCTTTCTTT. It encodes CASSLREGGVEAFF.

The V call is TRBV13, the J call TRBJ2-7; TRBD1 matches at 12 bases. CDR3 size: 14 residues. The V gene's germline CDR1 is PRHDT and CDR2 FYEKMQ (reference sequence). The trim removed 5 bases at V and 4 bases at J, leaving 3 bases unmatched. This CDR3 reads CASSGTGGSYEQYF. For the CDR3, the DNA is TGTGCCAGCAGCGGGACAGGGGGCAGTTACGAGCAGTACTTC.

The gene calls are TRBV28 and TRBJ2-1; 8 bases line up with TRBD1. Per the germline V gene, CDR1 is MDHEN and CDR2 is SYDVKM. V dropped 4 bases and J dropped 3; count of bases not matched to a gene: 5. CDR3 size: 15 residues. Written as DNA, the CDR3 is TGTGCCAGCAGTTCCTCAACAGGGGGCTACAATGAGCAGTTCTTC. Protein product: CASSSSTGGYNEQFF.

The V and J genes are TRBV6-4 and TRBJ2-7, with 7 bases that match TRBD1. This CDR3 region has 12 residues. In germline, CDR1 is MRHNA, CDR2 SNTAGT. Unmatched junction bases numbered 7, after V lost 2 bases and J lost 12 bases. The CDR3 DNA reads as TGTGCCAGCAGTGACCGACAGGGTGGGTTGTACTTC. It translates to CASSDRQGGLYF.

CDR3: CASSLRPGAYEQYF. The DNA of the CDR3 is TGTGCCAGCAGCCTAAGGCCAGGGGCGTACGAGCAGTACTTC. The rearrangement joins TRBV7-3 to TRBJ2-7; D is possibly TRBD1 (6 bases). Looked up from germline, CDR1 is SGHTA and CDR2 is FQGTGA. V was cut by 5 bases and J by 4 bases, with 15 bases left in between. The CDR3 runs 14 residues.

This clone was seen a handful of times. The gene calls are TRBV15 and TRBJ1-2, with D hard to call. V was clipped by 0 bases and J by 4 bases, with 12 bases between them. Germline V gives CDR1 LNHNV, CDR2 YYDKDF (reference sequence). This CDR3 has 15 amino acids. This CDR3 reads CATSRDLGIPYGYTF. CDR3 DNA sequence: TGTGCCACCAGCAGAGATCTTGGGATTCCCTATGGCTACACCTTC.

The V gene is TRBV30, the J gene TRBJ2-5; TRBD1 is a possible D gene (6 bases). Per the germline V gene, CDR1 is GTSNPN and CDR2 is SVGIG (reference sequence). CDR3 length: 14 amino acids. V dropped 3 bases and J dropped 0 bases, with 11 bases sitting between them. The CDR3 sequence: CAWSRGQNQETQYF. CDR3 nucleotide sequence: TGTGCCTGGAGCAGGGGACAAAACCAAGAGACCCAGTACTTC. The full variable domain, completed using reference TRBV30 and TRBJ2-5, is SQTIHQWPATLVQPVGSPLSLECTVEGTSNPNLYWYRQAAGRGLQLLFYSVGIGQISSEVPQNLSASRPQDRQFILSSKKLLLSDSGFYLCAWSRGQNQETQYFGPGTRLLVL.

Turning to this clone: The junction and the germline gene differ at one end; a read error may be behind it. The chain has TRBV30 and TRBJ1-4, with TRBD1 as a possible D gene (5 bases). The CDR3 is made up of 14 amino acids. Germline V lookup: CDR1 GTSNPN, CDR2 SVGIG (reference sequence). CDR3 protein: CAWGRQNPKEKLFF. The CDR3, as DNA: TGTGCCTGGGGGAGACAGAACCCTAAGGAAAAACTGTTTTTT.

The chain employs TRBV3-1 (or the pseudogene TRBV3-2) and TRBJ2-3; 12 positions match TRBD1. Per germline, CDR1 LGHDT and CDR2 YNNKEL (reference sequence). This CDR3 spans 15 amino acids. V lost 3 bases to trimming and J lost 6 bases; unmatched junction nucleotides: 4. CDR3 residues: CASSHWDRGPDTQYF. DNA for the CDR3: TGTGCCAGCAGCCATTGGGACAGGGGGCCGGATACGCAGTATTTT.

The V and J genes are TRBV5-6 and TRBJ1-1; D uncertain. Per the germline V gene, CDR1 is SGHDT and CDR2 is YYEEEE. This CDR3 has 14 residues. Trimming cost V 5 bases and J 5 bases, with 16 bases left between them. The CDR3 reads CASSYWAIGTEAFF. CDR3 coding DNA: TGTGCCAGCAGTTATTGGGCCATTGGGACTGAAGCTTTCTTT.

This clone has a handful of counts. The CDR3 region has the DNA TGTGCCAGCAGCAGTACATACGCGAACACCGGGGAGCTGTTTTTT. Its translation is CASSSTYANTGELFF. The rearrangement joins TRBV7-6 to TRBJ2-2; D is ambiguous. The V and J ends lost 5 bases and 0 bases respectively, with 10 bases between them. The CDR3 loop spans 15 amino acids. CDR1 and CDR2 (germline): SGHVS, FNYEAQ. Supplemented by reference TRBV7-6 and TRBJ2-2, the full variable domain reads GAGVSQSPRYKVTKRGQDVALRCDPISGHVSLYWYRQALGQGPEFLTYFNYEAQQDKSGLPNDRFSAERPEGSISTLTIQRTEQRDSAMYRCASSSTYANTGELFFGEGSRLTVL.

The CDR3 DNA is TGCGCCAGCAGCTTGGAGCCATCTGGCTATGGCTACACCTTC. Amino acids: CASSLEPSGYGYTF. The chain employs TRBV5-1 and TRBJ1-2; D is uncertain. Trimming pared 0 bases from V and 4 bases from J, leaving 10 bases between. The CDR3 consists of 14 residues. Germline V gene sequence: CDR1 SGHRS, CDR2 YFSETQ.

The rearrangement uses TRBV5-4 and TRBJ2-3; TRBD2 agrees at 14 bases. The CDR3 runs 16 residues. Looked up from germline, CDR1 is SGHNT and CDR2 is YYREEE (reference sequence). V gave up 4 bases and J gave up 1 base; unmatched junction bases: 2. The CDR3 DNA is TGTGCCAGCAGCCGACTAGCGGGAGGGCGCACAGATACGCAGTATTTT. Protein: CASSRLAGGRTDTQYF.

The chain employs TRBV7-6 and TRBJ2-5; 7 nucleotides line up with TRBD2. Germline CDR1 SGHVS, CDR2 FNYEAQ. J lost 2 bases, V lost 3 bases, and 6 bases had no gene match. The CDR3 consists of 15 residues. The CDR3 sequence is CASSFFTSEQETQYF. The DNA of the CDR3 is TGTGCCAGCAGCTTTTTCACTAGCGAACAAGAGACCCAGTACTTC. The full variable domain, completed using reference TRBV7-6 and TRBJ2-5, is GAGVSQSPRYKVTKRGQDVALRCDPISGHVSLYWYRQALGQGPEFLTYFNYEAQQDKSGLPNDRFSAERPEGSISTLTIQRTEQRDSAMYRCASSFFTSEQETQYFGPGTRLLVL.